The T cell receptor beta chain under discussion was sequenced for a study of cytomegalovirus exposure and HLA in healthy donors. Study-level background: Around 85 million unique TCRs from HLA-typed donors were held in an early data release.

Looked up from germline, CDR1 is KGHSH and CDR2 is LQKENI. The CDR3 sequence is 12 residues long. Trimming left V 2 bases short and J 7 bases short, with 5 bases between. Study conclusions and caveats: Accurate HLA-A and HLA-B prediction from TCR beta sequences was reported for most subjects.

About this clone: No antigen is known for it.

This PCR relied on a set of 60 Vbeta primers and 13 Jbeta primers. Libraries were prepared by immunoSEQ multiplex PCR; TCRdb keeps only in-frame clonotypes and omits some of them. The repertoire includes roughly 150,000 clones, approximately 79% of them detected once, and around 6.3% sits in the top ten. The sequence was collected from a man aged 35-49 years in good health and CMV-seropositive. Material: PBMCs. V usage is TRBV18 and J usage is TRBJ1-4; D not resolved. CDR3 sequence reads: CASSPAGEKLFF. As DNA, the CDR3 is TGTGCCAGCTCACCAGCAGGTGAAAAACTGTTTTTT.